This entry describes one T cell receptor (beta chain). The data are from a study of blood T cell repertoires in COVID-19. Whole-study context: Sites across the United States, Italy and Spain contributed samples from acute and convalescent COVID-19. In each case, the material was cDNA or gDNA derived from T cells, B-cell-depleted T cells, or PBMCs.

The CDR3 consists of 12 residues. Germline-derived CDR1 and CDR2 are SEHNR and FQNEAQ (reference sequence). After removal of 11 bases from V and 0 bases from J, the junction contained 1 base not matched to a gene. Study processing details: Nucleated cell counts were estimated from reference gene primer amplification. The method was immunoSEQ multiplex PCR; TCRdb's version includes in-frame clones alone and lacks a portion of them. The V and J calls and clone size are taken from that table; D and trimming were inferred from the DNA. The data show around 100,000 clones, approximately 88% seen once. The TCR comes from a woman between 65 and 79 years old with acute or convalescent COVID-19. V is TRBV7-9 and J is TRBJ1-5, with 7 bases lining up with TRBD1. The sample consisted of peripheral blood. This CDR3 is CAGQVSNQPQHF. The CDR3 DNA is TGTGCCGGACAGGTTAGCAATCAGCCCCAGCATTTT.